Below are 7 T cell receptor beta chains sequenced from a single sample in a study of blood T cells in healthy people across ages. The second PCR ran about 6 to 11 cycles with a sample-barcoded 5' primer and J-beta primers. Each CDR3 protein is one row after TCRdb ran MiXCR on the 5' RACE reads. Of 910,000 or so distinct CDR3 sequences in the sample, 51% were seen once. Sequenced input: blood. These receptor sequences come from an older woman in good health.

This clonotype has just a few counts. This CDR3 is CSVVFRVTDTQYF. In DNA, the CDR3 is TGCAGCGTTGTATTCAGGGTCACAGATACGCAGTATTTT. This chain links TRBV29-1 with TRBJ2-3, with D possibly matching TRBD1 (5 bases). Trimming left V 4 bases short and J 2 bases short, with 10 bases between. The CDR3 runs to 13 residues. Germline V lookup: CDR1 SQVTM, CDR2 ANQGSEA.

The chain recombines TRBV12-3 or TRBV12-4 with TRBJ2-1; TRBD2 matches at 9 bases. This CDR3 spans 15 amino acids. Germline trimming cut 6 bases from V and 6 bases from J; bases unmatched to any gene: 9. CDR3 loop: CASRLLAGGGNEQFF. CDR3 nucleotides: TGTGCCAGCAGGTTATTGGCGGGGGGGGGCAATGAGCAGTTCTTC.

The chain uses TRBV6-5 and TRBJ2-3, with D maybe TRBD1 (5 bases). Trimming removed 2 bases from V and 9 bases from J, with 12 bases in between. Germline V lookup: CDR1 MNHEY, CDR2 SVGAGI. This CDR3 contains 13 residues. The CDR3 nucleotides read TGTGCCAGCAGTTACCAAGGGGCGAACACGCAGTATTTT. Its protein product is CASSYQGANTQYF.

J is TRBJ2-1 and V is TRBV7-8; the match to TRBD2 covers 7 bases. The CDR3 consists of 14 residues. Looked up from germline, CDR1 is SGHVS and CDR2 is FQNEAQ. J gave up 2 bases and V 6 bases, and 4 bases lay outside the gene matches. The CDR3 sequence: CASRLSGTYNEQFF. CDR3 coding DNA: TGTGCCAGCAGACTAAGCGGGACCTACAATGAGCAGTTCTTC.

The V gene is TRBV28, the J gene TRBJ2-3; D uncertain. The CDR3 spans 13 residues. V lost 5 bases and J 4 bases, leaving 10 bases between the germline ends. The germline CDR1 and CDR2 sequences are MDHEN and SYDVKM. The CDR3 here is CASSEVRPDTQYF. DNA of the CDR3: TGTGCCAGCAGTGAAGTGCGCCCAGATACGCAGTATTTT.

The chain uses TRBV7-2 and TRBJ2-7; D call uncertain. CDR1 is SGHTA and CDR2 is FQGNSA in the germline V gene. The germline V and J ends were trimmed by 5 bases and 0 bases, with 14 bases remaining between them. This CDR3 contains 15 residues. The CDR3 bases are TGTGCCAGCAGCCAGGCTCGGACGTACTCCTACGAGCAGTACTTC. Residues: CASSQARTYSYEQYF.

The V gene is TRBV7-9, the J gene TRBJ1-2, with TRBD1 matching 8 bases. Germline CDR1 SEHNR, CDR2 FQNEAQ (reference sequence). This CDR3 comprises 14 residues. V was pared by 5 bases and J by 7 bases, with 9 bases of the junction left unmatched. In nucleotides, the CDR3 is TGTGCCAGCAGCGATAGGACAGGGTATGGTGGCTACACCTTC. Amino acid sequence: CASSDRTGYGGYTF.